The present TCR beta chain was sequenced within a study of T cell clones after liver transplantation (dated by TCRdb to the late 2010s). In the study overall: ITN030ST, the source of the samples, was a randomized trial that attempted immunosuppression withdrawal within 2 years of liver transplantation. The study cohort included 8 liver transplant recipients, of whom 3 were classified as tolerant and 5 as non-tolerant. Third party-reactive TCRbeta sequences from pre-transplant MLRs were also identified as an antigen-independent comparator for donor-reactive sequences. Blood samples were collected pre-transplant, pre-randomization before withdrawal, and post-randomization after either complete withdrawal or failed withdrawal. Donor-reactive T cell clones were identified using TCRbeta sequencing after a pre-transplant mixed lymphocyte reaction and were then followed in post-transplant blood. The subjects received no induction therapy and were kept on standard immunosuppression until randomization at 12-24 months post-transplant. Of the eight recipients, a few were HCV-positive, while the remaining recipients had been transplanted for non-autoimmune, non-viral indications. Tolerance was defined as complete immunosuppression withdrawal for at least one year with no rise in liver enzymes beyond twice the upper limit of normal. Here is what the overall study found, with its caveats: Once repertoire turnover was taken into account, donor-reactive detection showed a significant reduction for CD4 in 7 of 8 subjects and for CD8 in 8 of 8. A significant post-transplant decrease in circulating donor-reactive CD4 TCRbeta sequences was observed in most of the 8 subjects, irrespective of tolerance or HCV status. Because of small, heterogeneous patient numbers and non-standardized post-transplant time points, the conclusions were only preliminary. Donor-reactive sequences declined more than third party-reactive ones, suggesting partial antigen-specific deletion unrelated to withdrawal success. Low numbers of available donor cells limited the measurable donor-reactive repertoire in two subjects. Because no allograft tissue specimens were available, donor-reactive T cells may have migrated into the graft instead of being deleted.

About this clone itself: Its antigen is not yet known. The record has no base qualities; no much larger clone is one base away.

High-throughput TCRbeta CDR3 sequencing of frozen genomic DNA was performed by immunoSEQ, with PCR amplification, mapping, bias correction and internal controls included. In the authors' own workflow: Only productive rearrangements were retained, and each unique TCRbeta sequence was defined by its CDR3 nucleotide sequence together with its V and J gene. Donor-reactive sequences required at least 5-fold expansion in CFSE-low cells versus unstimulated pre-transplant cells and at least 0.01% frequency. Per-subject minimum frequency thresholds, based on the lowest-template unstimulated sample, ensured at least 90% detection power. Repertoire turnover was measured by Jensen-Shannon divergence between the top 1000 TCRbeta sequences post- and pre-transplant. Changes in detection of donor-reactive sequences were assessed with two-sided Fisher's exact tests. TCRdb carries this immuneACCESS record with in-frame sequences only. Its versions omit some clonotypes, under half of them owing to an unresolved V gene in the studies checked, with the rest unexplained. The V and J calls and clone size come from that table; D and trimming were worked out from the DNA. A total of some 59,000 clones appear in this sample, about 64% of them only once. About 15% of the sample goes to the ten largest clones.

This sample's time point label indicates: pre-transplant. Unstimulated PBMCs, after thawing, were stained for CD3, CD4 and CD8 and then FACS-sorted into CD3+CD4+ and CD3+CD8+ populations. All 8 studied subjects were randomized to immunosuppression withdrawal. Genomic DNA was isolated with the Qiagen DNeasy Blood and Tissue Kit. The CDR3 runs 16 residues from the cysteine to the phenylalanine. Only the CDR3 region is kept as DNA, spanning 48 bases read in frame from base 1. V loses 2 bases of germline sequence and J loses 1 base, and the interval between the two ends is 12 bases. In the germline V gene, CDR1 corresponds to SGHTA and CDR2 to FQGNSA.

The source is a human donor who received a liver transplant. In this chain, TRBV7-2 is recombined with TRBJ1-3; no D gene can be assigned with confidence. The sequences come from CD4+ T cells from blood, collected before liver transplant. The CDR3 protein is CASSLSGGLSGNTIYF. The sequenced DNA: TGTGCCAGCAGCTTAAGTGGCGGCCTTTCTGGAAACACCATATATTTT.